This TCR beta chain was recovered during a study of long-term antiretroviral therapy in people with HIV. General study points: Transplant-donor-level diversity was not reached after ART, though diversity increased. Pre-ART clonal expansion yielded clones that dominated the repertoire at all time points.

Runs used v3.0 of the immunoSEQ assay and were done at survey level. Sequencing used immunoSEQ multiplex PCR; TCRdb keeps in-frame clones, though not all of them. The data show tens of thousands of clones, around three quarters seen once. The V gene's germline CDR1 is SQVTM and CDR2 ANQGSEA. V dropped 1 base and J dropped 0 bases, with 11 bases sitting between them. This CDR3 is built from 15 residues. Turning to this clone: What it binds is not known.

The chain carries TRBV29-1 and TRBJ2-3, with a tentative D call TRBD2 (6 bases). Specimen: unsorted PBMCs, collected 0.3 years after starting antiretroviral therapy. The sequence was collected from a man between 40 and 49 years old with HIV. DNA for the CDR3: TGCAGCGTTGAAGCAACCGGGACTAGCACAGATACGCAGTATTTT. Translation gives CSVEATGTSTDTQYF.